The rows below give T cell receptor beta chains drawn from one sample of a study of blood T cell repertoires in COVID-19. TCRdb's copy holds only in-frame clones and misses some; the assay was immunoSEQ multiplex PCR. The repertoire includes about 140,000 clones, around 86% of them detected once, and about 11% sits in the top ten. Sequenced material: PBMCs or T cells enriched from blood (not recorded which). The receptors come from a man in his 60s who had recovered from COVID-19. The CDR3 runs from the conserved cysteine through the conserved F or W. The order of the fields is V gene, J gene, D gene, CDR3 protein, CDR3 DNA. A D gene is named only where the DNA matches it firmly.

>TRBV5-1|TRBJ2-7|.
CASSSQGGYYEQYF
TGCGCCAGCAGTAGCCAGGGGGGCTACTACGAGCAGTACTTC
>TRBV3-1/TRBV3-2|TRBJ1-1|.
CASSQVGGNTEAFF
TGTGCCAGCAGCCAAGTCGGGGGGAACACTGAAGCTTTCTTT
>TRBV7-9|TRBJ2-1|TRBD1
CASSLRQGATHEQFF
TGTGCCAGCAGCCTGAGACAGGGGGCAACGCATGAGCAGTTCTTC
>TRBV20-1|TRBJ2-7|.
CSAAEFSEQYF
TGCAGTGCCGCGGAGTTTTCCGAGCAGTACTTC
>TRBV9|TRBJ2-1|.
CASSVLGGEQFF
TGTGCCAGCAGCGTATTAGGGGGTGAGCAGTTCTTC
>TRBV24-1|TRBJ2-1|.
CATSAHSSSYNEQFF
TGTGCCACCAGTGCCCACAGTAGCTCCTACAATGAGCAGTTCTTC
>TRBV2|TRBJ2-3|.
CASPGSSTDTQYF
TGTGCCAGCCCCGGTTCTAGCACAGATACGCAGTATTTT
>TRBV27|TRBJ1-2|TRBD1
CASRAGQGAAGYTF
TGTGCCAGCAGGGCGGGACAGGGGGCCGCTGGCTACACCTTC
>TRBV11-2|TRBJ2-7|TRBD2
CASRTSGSREQYF
TGTGCCAGCAGGACTAGCGGGAGCCGGGAGCAGTACTTC
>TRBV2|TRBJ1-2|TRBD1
CASSRTGVGYTF
TGTGCCAGCAGTCGGACAGGGGTTGGCTACACCTTC
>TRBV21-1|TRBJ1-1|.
CASSNEPLQVNTEAFF
TGTGCCAGCAGCAATGAACCTTTACAGGTGAACACTGAAGCTTTCTTT